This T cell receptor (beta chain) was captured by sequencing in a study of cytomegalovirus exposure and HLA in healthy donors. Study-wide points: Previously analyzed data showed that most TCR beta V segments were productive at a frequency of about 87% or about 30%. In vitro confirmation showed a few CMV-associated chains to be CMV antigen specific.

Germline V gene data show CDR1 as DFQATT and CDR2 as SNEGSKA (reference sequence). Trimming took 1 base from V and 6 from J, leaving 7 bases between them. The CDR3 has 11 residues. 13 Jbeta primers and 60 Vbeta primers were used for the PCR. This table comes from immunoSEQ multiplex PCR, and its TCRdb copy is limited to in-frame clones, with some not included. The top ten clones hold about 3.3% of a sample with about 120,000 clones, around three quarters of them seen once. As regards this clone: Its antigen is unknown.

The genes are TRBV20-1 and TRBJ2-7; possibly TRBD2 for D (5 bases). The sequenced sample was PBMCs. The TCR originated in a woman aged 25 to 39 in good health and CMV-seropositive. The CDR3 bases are TGCAGTGCTAGAGGACGGGGCGAGCAGTACTTC. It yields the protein CSARGRGEQYF.